These T cell receptor beta chains were read from a single sample in a study of blood T cells in healthy people across ages. MiXCR was run by TCRdb on the 5' RACE reads, yielding one entry per CDR3 protein. The sample includes 790,000 or so distinct CDR3 sequences, around 45% of them seen just once. Sequencing was performed on blood. These receptor sequences come from a man older than 75 in good health. Each CDR3 is given with its conserved first and last residue. The order of the fields is D gene, clone size, J gene, V gene, CDR3 DNA, CDR3 protein. A D gene is named only where the DNA matches it firmly. Size tells how often a clone was seen (once, few, many) or the class of an expanded clone, and some rows leave it out.

.,.,TRBJ1-2,TRBV29-1,TGCAGCGTTGAGCTGGGGTCGGGCAGCTCTAACTATGGCTACACCTTC,CSVELGSGSSNYGYTF
.,few,TRBJ2-1,TRBV27,TGTGCCAGCAGTCCTACCATAACTAGTTCCTACAATGAGCAGTTCTTC,CASSPTITSSYNEQFF
TRBD2,.,TRBJ2-3,TRBV6-5,TGTGCCACTCTAGCGGGAGGACTGACAGATACGCAGTATTTT,CATLAGGLTDTQYF
TRBD1,.,TRBJ1-2,TRBV4-2,TGTGCCAGCAGCCAAGGGACAGGGGATAACTATGGCTACACCTTC,CASSQGTGDNYGYTF
.,.,TRBJ2-5,TRBV7-2,TGTGCCAGCAGCTCGGTACCAGTTCAAGAGACCCAGTACTTC,CASSSVPVQETQYF
.,few,TRBJ2-1,TRBV5-1,TGCGCCAGCAGCTTGGATTCGGCGAGCCCTTGGGGGCAGTTCTTC,CASSLDSASPWGQFF
.,.,TRBJ2-5,TRBV3-1,TGTGCCAGCAGAGTTAGCGGAAAACTAGAGACCCAGTACTTC,CASRVSGKLETQYF
TRBD1,.,TRBJ2-1,TRBV4-1,TGCGCCAGCAGCGACAGGGGACAGGGAAAGCTAGAGCAGTTCTTC,CASSDRGQGKLEQFF
.,.,TRBJ1-4,TRBV7-9,TGTGCCAGCAGCTTAGCGCCGTACAAACTGTTTTTT,CASSLAPYKLFF
TRBD2,few,TRBJ2-1,TRBV4-3,TGCGCCAGCAGCCCGCGGGGGGCGGATGAGCAGTTCTTC,CASSPRGADEQFF
.,few,TRBJ1-5,TRBV20-1,TGCAGTGCTAGAGGACAGTTAAATCAGCCCCAGCATTTT,CSARGQLNQPQHF
.,once,TRBJ1-4,TRBV5-1,TGCGCCAGCAGCTTGGGCGGGTATGGAACTAATGAAAAACTGTTTTTT,CASSLGGYGTNEKLFF
.,.,TRBJ1-1,TRBV5-1,TGCGCCAGCAGCTTGGAGGGGGGCGGTGACACTGAAGCTTTCTTT,CASSLEGGGDTEAFF
.,.,TRBJ1-1,TRBV6-1,TGTGCCAGCAGTGAACCCGGGAGCCGCACCACTGAAGCTTTCTTT,CASSEPGSRTTEAFF
TRBD2,.,TRBJ2-1,TRBV2,TGTGCCAGCGGGGGGGAGGAAGGGCAGTTCTTC,CASGGEEGQFF
.,.,TRBJ1-2,TRBV20-1,TGCAGTGCTAGAGGGGTAACGGGGTCATATGGCTACACCTTC,CSARGVTGSYGYTF
.,.,TRBJ1-6,TRBV30,TGTGCCTTATCCCAGGGACCTAATTCACCCCTCCACTTT,CALSQGPNSPLHF
TRBD1,.,TRBJ2-3,TRBV5-1,TGCGCCAGCAGCTTGCAGGGGGTATCAGATACGCAGTATTTT,CASSLQGVSDTQYF
TRBD1,.,TRBJ1-1,TRBV27,TGTGCCAGCAGACCGACAGGGTCTATAACTGAAGCTTTCTTT,CASRPTGSITEAFF
TRBD2,.,TRBJ2-1,TRBV20-1,TGCAGTGCTGCCCCAGCGGGAGGGCCTAATGAGCAGTTCTTC,CSAAPAGGPNEQFF
.,.,TRBJ1-2,TRBV5-1,TGCGCCAGCAGCTTGGGGAATGCTGGGGGCAACGGCTGCACCTTC,CASSLGNAGGNGCTF
TRBD2,.,TRBJ2-7,TRBV14,TGTGCCAGCAGCCCGAGCGGGGGCTCTCACAATGAGCAGTACTTC,CASSPSGGSHNEQYF
TRBD1,few,TRBJ2-7,TRBV7-8,TGTGCCAGCAGCTTAGCAGATTACAGGGGTCGGAACGAGCAGTACTTC,CASSLADYRGRNEQYF
TRBD1,.,TRBJ2-5,TRBV5-1,TGCGCCAGCAGCTTGACCCCTAGGACAGGGGGCCTGTACCAAGAGACCCAGTACTTC,CASSLTPRTGGLYQETQYF
TRBD1,.,TRBJ1-2,TRBV29-1,TGCAGCGTCGAACCAGGGGGGAACTATGGCTACACCTTC,CSVEPGGNYGYTF
.,.,TRBJ2-7,TRBV7-9,TGTGCCAGCAGCTTAGAGGACCGGGGAACCTACGAGCAGTACTTC,CASSLEDRGTYEQYF
.,.,TRBJ2-1,TRBV11-3,TGTGCCAGCAGCCTAATTTTGAGCGATGAGCAGTTCTTC,CASSLILSDEQFF
TRBD1,.,TRBJ1-1,TRBV29-1,TGCAGCGTTGAAGACAGTAGGGGGACAGTGAACACTGAAGCTTTCTTT,CSVEDSRGTVNTEAFF
TRBD2,.,TRBJ2-2,TRBV9,TGTGCCAGCAGCCCTCGGGGGGAAGGGGCCGGGGAGCTGTTTTTT,CASSPRGEGAGELFF
.,.,TRBJ2-5,TRBV29-1,TGCAGCGTTGAAGAGCCCCCAGGAGTGAGGGGGACCCAGTACTTC,CSVEEPPGVRGTQYF
.,.,TRBJ2-5,TRBV29-1,TGCAGCGCACGGGTCCACAATGAGCAGTACTTC,CSARVHNEQYF
.,.,TRBJ2-5,TRBV6-5,TGTGCCAGCAGGGTATCCTTCCTCCAAGAGACCCAGTACTTC,CASRVSFLQETQYF
.,.,TRBJ2-2,TRBV20-1,TGCAGTGCTAGAGATCGGGTAGGCAGGGCGAGAGCCGGGGAGCTGTTTTTT,CSARDRVGRARAGELFF
.,.,TRBJ2-7,TRBV7-2,TGTGCCAGCAGCTTAATTCTCTACGAGCAGTACTTC,CASSLILYEQYF
TRBD1,.,TRBJ1-2,TRBV6-5,TGTGCCAGCAGCTATGGACAGGGGGTTAGCTCTGGCTACACCTTC,CASSYGQGVSSGYTF
.,.,TRBJ2-5,TRBV12-3/TRBV12-4,TGTGCCAGCAGTTTGGGGGCCGGGGGAACAGAAGAGACCCAGTACTTC,CASSLGAGGTEETQYF
.,.,TRBJ1-6,TRBV7-2,TGTGCCAGCAGCTTAGCGCGTAATTCACCCCTCCACTTT,CASSLARNSPLHF
TRBD2,.,TRBJ2-1,TRBV6-2/TRBV6-3,TGTGCCAGCAGTTACGAAGGACTAGCGGGAAATGAGCAGTTCTTC,CASSYEGLAGNEQFF
.,few,TRBJ1-2,TRBV7-9,TGTGCCAGCAGCTTAGCACAGGGCGGACGCGATGGCTACACCTTC,CASSLAQGGRDGYTF
.,.,TRBJ1-5,TRBV12-3/TRBV12-4,TGTGCCAGCAGTCAACGGGTCACCCAGCCCCAGCATTTT,CASSQRVTQPQHF
TRBD2,few,TRBJ2-7,TRBV5-1,TGCGCCAGCTGCAACGGGGGGGCCTCCTACGAGCAGTACTTC,CASCNGGASYEQYF
.,few,TRBJ2-7,TRBV29-1,TGCAGCGCCGGATCACCTACTCCCTACGAGCAGTACTTC,CSAGSPTPYEQYF
.,.,TRBJ2-7,TRBV4-1,TGCGCCAGCAGCCCCCAAAACCCGAGCTACTCCTACGAGCGGTACTTC,CASSPQNPSYSYERYF
.,many,TRBJ2-3,TRBV4-2,TGTGCCAGCAGCCTCGACCGGTCAGATACGCAGTATTTT,CASSLDRSDTQYF
TRBD2,.,TRBJ2-1,TRBV2,TGTGCCAACGGGAGGCCGAACTCCTACAATGAGCAGTTCTTC,CANGRPNSYNEQFF
TRBD1,.,TRBJ1-2,TRBV30,TGTGCCTGGAGTACAGGACAGGGGGCAGGCCATGGCTACACCTTC,CAWSTGQGAGHGYTF
TRBD2,few,TRBJ2-5,TRBV7-2,TGTGCCAGCAGCCCGGTACTAGCGGGAGGAGAGACCCAGTACTTC,CASSPVLAGGETQYF
TRBD1,.,TRBJ1-2,TRBV15,TGTGCCACCAGCAGACAAGAATCCGGGACAGATGGCTACACCTTC,CATSRQESGTDGYTF
TRBD2,.,TRBJ2-3,TRBV6-5,TGTGCCAGCAGTTACTCGAGGCCTAGCGGGGCGTACACAGATACGCAGTATTTT,CASSYSRPSGAYTDTQYF
TRBD2,.,TRBJ2-7,TRBV18,TGTGCCAGCTCACCGGTAGCGGGAGTAGGTGAGCAGTACTTC,CASSPVAGVGEQYF
.,.,TRBJ1-5,TRBV7-9,TGTGCCAGCAGCTTAGGCGAGCCTCCTCAGCATTTT,CASSLGEPPQHF
.,many,TRBJ2-1,TRBV7-2,TGTGCCAGCAGCTTAGATCCGGGAGTTGTCGATGAGCAGTTCTTC,CASSLDPGVVDEQFF
.,.,TRBJ2-7,TRBV20-1,TGCAGCCCCATCGACAGCGAGAAAGTCGCCTACGAGCAGTACTTC,CSPIDSEKVAYEQYF
TRBD1,.,TRBJ1-5,TRBV10-3,TGTGCCGCCCGGGGGACAGATCAGCCCCAGCATTTT,CAARGTDQPQHF
TRBD2,.,TRBJ2-1,TRBV7-2,TGTGCCAGCAACTTATTGCCGGGAGGAGGCTACAATGAGCAGTTCTTC,CASNLLPGGGYNEQFF
TRBD1,.,TRBJ2-7,TRBV9,TGTGCCAGCAGCGTAGATATAGGGGGCCGAATCCCCTACGAGCAGTACTTC,CASSVDIGGRIPYEQYF